This entry lists 14 T cell receptor beta chains sequenced from one sample in a study of blood T cell repertoires in COVID-19. The method was immunoSEQ multiplex PCR; TCRdb's version includes in-frame clones alone and lacks a portion of them. The profile shows 250,000 to 300,000 clones, roughly 83% of them singletons. Material for sequencing was peripheral blood. The receptors come from a man aged 55 to 70 who had recovered from COVID-19.

This rearrangement joins TRBV4-1 to TRBJ2-5; D ambiguous. The germline V gene has CDR1 MGHRA and CDR2 YSYEKL. The CDR3 has 14 residues. V lost 1 base and J 5 bases, leaving 11 bases between the germline ends. This CDR3 is CASSQAPGLETQYF. CDR3 nucleotide sequence: TGCGCCAGCAGCCAAGCCCCCGGTTTGGAGACCCAGTACTTC.

This rearrangement joins TRBV24-1 to TRBJ1-1; D ambiguous. Germline V gives CDR1 KGHDR, CDR2 SFDVKD. The CDR3 is made up of 13 amino acids. Trimming took 4 bases from V and 1 from J, leaving 6 bases between them. The CDR3, as DNA: TGTGCCACCAGTGAACCGGGGAACACTGAAGCTTTCTTT. Translating it yields CATSEPGNTEAFF.

This chain uses TRBV3-1 (or the pseudogene TRBV3-2) with TRBJ2-2; 13 positions agree with TRBD2. J gave up 7 bases and V 3 bases, and 5 bases lay outside the gene matches. Germline CDR1 LGHDT, CDR2 YNNKEL (reference sequence). The CDR3 length is 16 residues. The CDR3 sequence is CASSQETSGGFGELFF. In DNA, the CDR3 is TGTGCCAGCAGCCAGGAGACTAGCGGGGGGTTCGGGGAGCTGTTTTTT.

The genes are TRBV4-2 and TRBJ2-5; 16 nucleotides match TRBD2. Germline CDR1 LGHNA, CDR2 YNFKEQ. The CDR3 has 16 residues. V shed 8 bases, J shed 4 bases, and the junction held 7 bases outside the gene matches. CDR3 DNA sequence: TGTGCCAGCCGGGGACTAGCGGGGGGGCTTGGAGAGACCCAGTACTTC. Protein: CASRGLAGGLGETQYF.

CDR3 DNA sequence: TGTGCCAGCAGTTCCCCGGACAGGAGAGAGCTGTTTTTT. This encodes CASSSPDRRELFF. The chain is built from TRBV6-6 and TRBJ2-2; TRBD1 matches at 7 bases. Germline loops: CDR1 MNHNY, CDR2 SVGAGI (reference sequence). CDR3 size: 13 residues. The V segment lost 4 bases and the J segment 11 bases; nucleotides outside the gene matches: 7.

V usage is TRBV6-1 and J usage is TRBJ1-2; D uncertain. The V end was cut by 1 base, the J end by 4 bases, with 19 bases between. CDR1 and CDR2 (germline): MNHNS, SASEGT. The CDR3 contains 17 residues. CDR3: CASSEVRERYGVYGYTF. DNA of the CDR3: TGTGCCAGCAGTGAAGTACGGGAGAGATATGGGGTCTATGGCTACACCTTC.

The genes are TRBV15 and TRBJ2-7; 9 bases fit TRBD1. The CDR3 is made up of 15 amino acids. Trimming at V came to 5 bases and at J to 2 bases, leaving 7 bases not matched to a gene. Per germline, CDR1 LNHNV and CDR2 YYDKDF (reference sequence). The CDR3 DNA is TGTGCCACCAGCTACGGGACAGGGCGGGCCTACGAGCAGTACTTC. This sequence encodes CATSYGTGRAYEQYF.

Note on this clone: The sample has other DNA sequences that encode this CDR3 too. The rearrangement joins TRBV6-1 to TRBJ1-1, with 8 bases lining up with TRBD1. CDR3 size: 13 residues. The junction had 1 base not matched to a gene; V was cut back by 2 bases and J by 5 bases. Germline V CDR1 and CDR2: MNHNS, SASEGT. CDR3 in amino acids: CASSERQGTEAFF. The CDR3 DNA reads as TGTGCCAGCAGTGAACGACAGGGGACTGAAGCTTTCTTT.

This clone came up once. The gene calls are TRBV12-1 and TRBJ1-1. TRBV12-1 constitutes a pseudogene. The CDR3 has 14 amino acids. This CDR3 reads CASNSGKESTEAFF. The CDR3 coding sequence is TGTGCCAGCAACTCGGGGAAGGAGAGCACTGAAGCTTTCTTT.

This chain joins TRBV11-2 and TRBJ2-2, with D tentatively TRBD1 (6 bases). Germline V gives CDR1 SGHAT, CDR2 FQNNGV. There are 15 residues in the CDR3. V was cut by 11 bases and J by 7 bases, with 23 bases left in between. CDR3 nucleotide sequence: TGTGCCTCTTCCCGAACAGGGCCCTCCGACGGGGAGCTGTTTTTT. It encodes CASSRTGPSDGELFF.

This chain connects TRBV5-5 to TRBJ2-7, with TRBD1 matching 8 bases. Looked up from germline, CDR1 is SGHKS and CDR2 is YYEKEE (reference sequence). The junction had 9 bases not matched to a gene; V was cut back by 1 base and J by 6 bases. The CDR3 contains 15 residues. The DNA of the CDR3 is TGTGCCAGCAGCTTGAGGCAGGGGGCTGGTGTCGAGCAGTACTTC. It yields the protein CASSLRQGAGVEQYF.

The rearrangement joins TRBV7-8 to TRBJ1-1; D perhaps matches TRBD1 (6 bases). The CDR3 has 14 amino acids. The V end was cut by 8 bases, the J end by 3 bases, with 16 bases between. Germline V CDR1 and CDR2: SGHVS, FQNEAQ. CDR3 in amino acids: CASGGQTPYTEAFF. The CDR3 DNA is TGTGCCAGCGGTGGACAGACCCCTTACACTGAAGCTTTCTTT.

This chain connects TRBV2 to TRBJ2-3; weak D call: TRBD1 (6 bases). CDR1 SNHLY and CDR2 FYNNEI come from the germline V gene. CDR3 length equals 14 residues. The V end lost 10 bases, the J end lost 2 bases, and 16 bases lay between the germline ends. CDR3 nucleotide sequence: TGTGCCAACCCCCGGGACACCTCCACAGATACGCAGTATTTT. This sequence encodes CANPRDTSTDTQYF.

This clone was detected only once. The chain employs TRBV9 and TRBJ2-6, with 7 positions matching TRBD1. V trimming: 3 bases; J trimming: 2 bases; junction bases outside the gene matches: 2. The CDR3 has 15 amino acids. Germline V gives CDR1 SGDLS, CDR2 YYNGEE. The CDR3 DNA sequence: TGTGCCAGCAGCGACACAGGGGCTGGGGCCAACGTCCTGACTTTC. Translating gives CASSDTGAGANVLTF.